The clone carrying this TCR beta chain was found a few times. This sample stems from a study of response to subunit inactivated influenza vaccine. Trimming pared 6 bases from V and 2 bases from J, leaving 10 bases between. This CDR3 has 13 residues. Each CDR3 protein gets one entry after TCRdb re-called the RT-PCR reads with MiXCR. The repertoire holds 710,000 or so distinct CDR3 sequences, with approximately 14% as singletons. This sample comprised PBMCs from blood, obtained roughly 13 days after vaccination. The gene calls are TRBV12-3 or TRBV12-4 and TRBJ1-2; possible D gene TRBD1, 6 bases. The clonotype was recovered from a man between 45 and 60 years old who received an inactivated influenza vaccine. The CDR3 coding sequence is TGTGCCAGCAGGGGGGGCGACAACTATGGCTACACCTTC. It yields the protein CASRGGDNYGYTF.